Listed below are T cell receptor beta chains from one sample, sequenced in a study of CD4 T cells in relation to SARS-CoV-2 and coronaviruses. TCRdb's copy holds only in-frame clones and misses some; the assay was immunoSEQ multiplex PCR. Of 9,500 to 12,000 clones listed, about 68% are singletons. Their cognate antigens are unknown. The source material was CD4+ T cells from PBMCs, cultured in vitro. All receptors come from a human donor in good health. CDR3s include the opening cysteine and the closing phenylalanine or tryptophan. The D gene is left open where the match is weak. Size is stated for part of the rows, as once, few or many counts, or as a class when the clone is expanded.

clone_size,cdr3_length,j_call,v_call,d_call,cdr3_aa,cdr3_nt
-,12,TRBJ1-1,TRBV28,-,CATWVTNTEAFF,TGTGCCACTTGGGTGACAAACACTGAAGCTTTCTTT
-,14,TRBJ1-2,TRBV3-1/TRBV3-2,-,CASSPPQTLYGYTF,TGTGCCAGCAGCCCCCCCCAGACCCTCTATGGCTACACCTTC
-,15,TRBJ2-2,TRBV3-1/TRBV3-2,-,CASSQGGANTGELFF,TGTGCCAGCAGCCAAGGCGGGGCGAACACCGGGGAGCTGTTTTTT
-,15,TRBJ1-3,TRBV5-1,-,CASSLNRFSGNTIYF,TGCGCCAGCAGCTTAAACAGATTCTCTGGAAACACCATATATTTT
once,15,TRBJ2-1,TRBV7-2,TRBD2,CASSPTSGPYNEQFF,TGTGCCAGCAGCCCGACTAGCGGGCCGTACAATGAGCAGTTCTTC
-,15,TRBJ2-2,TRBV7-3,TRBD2,CASSLTSRATGELFF,TGTGCCAGCAGCTTGACTAGCCGCGCCACCGGGGAGCTGTTTTTT
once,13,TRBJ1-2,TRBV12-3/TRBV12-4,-,CASSFWGARGYTF,TGTGCCAGCAGTTTTTGGGGGGCGCGTGGCTACACCTTC
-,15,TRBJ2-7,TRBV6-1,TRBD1,CASSDRQGRLREQYF,TGTGCCAGCAGTGATAGACAGGGAAGATTGAGGGAGCAGTACTTC
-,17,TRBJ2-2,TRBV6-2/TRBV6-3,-,CASSGWERTPRAGELFF,TGTGCCAGCAGCGGGTGGGAGAGGACGCCAAGGGCCGGGGAGCTGTTTTTT
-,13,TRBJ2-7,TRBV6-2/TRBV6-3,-,CASSYPPVGEQYF,TGTGCCAGCAGTTACCCCCCGGTGGGCGAGCAGTACTTC
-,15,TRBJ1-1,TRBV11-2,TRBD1,CASSLVGGGAAEAFF,TGTGCCAGCAGCTTAGTCGGAGGGGGCGCCGCTGAAGCTTTCTTT
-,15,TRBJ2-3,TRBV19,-,CASSRGLAQRDTQYF,TGTGCCAGTAGTAGGGGGCTAGCGCAGCGGGATACGCAGTATTTT
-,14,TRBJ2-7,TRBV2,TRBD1,CASSDYRGPYEQYF,TGTGCCAGCAGTGACTACAGGGGTCCCTACGAGCAGTACTTC
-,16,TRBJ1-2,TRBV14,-,CASSQDKGSGRPLVLF,TGTGCCAGCAGCCAAGATAAGGGGTCCGGACGGCCATTGGTTCTCTTC
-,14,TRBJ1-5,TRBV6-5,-,CASSLSGSNQPQHF,TGTGCCAGCAGCCTCAGTGGTAGCAATCAGCCCCAGCATTTT
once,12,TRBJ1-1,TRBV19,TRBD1,CASSFGQGEAFF,TGTGCCAGTAGTTTTGGACAGGGGGAAGCTTTCTTT
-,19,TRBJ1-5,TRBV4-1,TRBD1,CASSQPGTGGRGSNQPQHF,TGCGCCAGCAGCCAGCCCGGGACAGGGGGCCGGGGGAGCAATCAGCCCCAGCATTTT
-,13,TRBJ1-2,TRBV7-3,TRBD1,CASSSGTGNGYTF,TGTGCCAGCAGCTCAGGGACAGGGAACGGCTACACCTTC
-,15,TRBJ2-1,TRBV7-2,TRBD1,CASSSLGTGTDEQFF,TGTGCCAGCAGCTCCCTCGGGACAGGGACAGATGAGCAGTTCTTC
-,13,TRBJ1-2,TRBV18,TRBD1,CASSTGQGYGYTF,TGTGCCAGCTCAACCGGACAGGGCTATGGCTACACCTTC
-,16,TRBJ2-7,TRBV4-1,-,CASSQEKQFSLYEQYF,TGCGCCAGCAGCCAAGAAAAACAGTTTAGTCTCTACGAGCAGTACTTC
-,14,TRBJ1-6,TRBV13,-,CASRRGGAYSPLHF,TGTGCCAGCAGGAGGGGGGGCGCATATTCACCCCTCCACTTT
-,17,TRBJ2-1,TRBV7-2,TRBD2,CASSYRGTSGDYNEQFF,TGTGCCAGCAGCTATAGGGGGACTAGCGGGGACTACAATGAGCAGTTCTTC